Presented here are 28 T cell receptor beta chains from one specimen sequenced in a study of early T cells in non-severe SARS-CoV-2 infection. From the 5' RACE reads, TCRdb called clonotypes with MiXCR, one entry per CDR3 protein. The sample lists some 58,000 distinct CDR3 sequences; approximately 14% were seen once. The sequencing input was whole blood. These TCRs come from an adult who was a healthcare worker with PCR-confirmed SARS-CoV-2 infection or an uninfected control (not recorded which).

This clonotype was seen many times. The genes are TRBV7-2 and TRBJ2-3; D assignment may be TRBD1 or TRBD2 (6 bases each). Trimming pared 5 bases from V and 2 bases from J, leaving 14 bases between. Germline values: CDR1 SGHTA, CDR2 FQGNSA. This CDR3 is built from 15 residues. The CDR3: CASSLMGGSTDTQYF. CDR3 DNA sequence: TGTGCCAGCAGCCTTATGGGGGGCTCCACAGATACGCAGTATTTT.

This clonotype was observed at least ten times. V gene TRBV7-2 combines with J gene TRBJ2-7; D is perhaps TRBD2 (6 bases). The germline CDR1 and CDR2 sequences are SGHTA and FQGNSA. The CDR3 runs 14 residues. Trimming took 5 bases from V and 9 from J, leaving 20 bases between them. The CDR3 DNA reads as TGTGCCAGCAGCCCACGGGACTCCGCTGCTGGGCAGTACTTC. Protein: CASSPRDSAAGQYF. Filled out from reference TRBV7-2 and TRBJ2-7, the complete variable domain reads GAGVSQSPSNKVTEKGKDVELRCDPISGHTALYWYRQSLGQGLEFLIYFQGNSAPDKSGLPSDRFSAERTGGSVSTLTIQRTQQEDSAVYLCASSPRDSAAGQYFGPGTRLTVT.

This clonotype has just a few counts. The rearrangement joins TRBV19 to TRBJ1-2; D gene ambiguous. V was clipped by 11 bases and J by 0 bases, with 10 bases between them. There are 12 residues in the CDR3. The germline V gene has CDR1 LNHDA and CDR2 SQIVND (reference sequence). CDR3 in amino acids: CAASGANYGYTF. CDR3 in DNA: TGTGCCGCCAGTGGCGCTAACTATGGCTACACCTTC.

This clonotype was seen a handful of times. The chain recombines TRBV5-1 with TRBJ2-7, with D possibly TRBD1 on 5 matching bases. This CDR3 has 13 amino acids. Germline lookup yields CDR1 SGHRS and CDR2 YFSETQ. Trimming took 3 bases from V and 2 from J, leaving 9 bases between them. The CDR3 DNA sequence: TGCGCCAGCAGCTCAGGGCTTACCTACGAGCAGTACTTC. This sequence encodes CASSSGLTYEQYF. The complete variable domain, with remaining parts taken from reference TRBV5-1 and TRBJ2-7, reads KAGVTQTPRYLIKTRGQQVTLSCSPISGHRSVSWYQQTPGQGLQFLFEYFSETQRNKGNFPGRFSGRQFSNSRSEMNVSTLELGDSALYLCASSSGLTYEQYFGPGTRLTVT.

This clonotype has just a few counts. V is TRBV7-8 and J is TRBJ1-6; D not certain. V was clipped by 2 bases and J by 5 bases, with 1 base between them. The CDR3 extends over 12 amino acids. Germline V CDR1 and CDR2: SGHVS, FQNEAQ. The CDR3 sequence: CASSLHNSPLHF. The CDR3 DNA follows: TGTGCCAGCAGCTTACATAATTCACCCCTCCACTTT.

As concerns this clonotype: One end of the junction varies from germline; a read error may be responsible. The V and J genes are TRBV24-1 and TRBJ1-6; tentatively, D is TRBD1 (6 bases). This CDR3 spans 16 amino acids. Germline V CDR1 and CDR2: KGHDR, SFDVKD. CDR3 bases: TGCGCCACCAGAGGACAGCTTCTCTCCTATAATTCACCCCTCCACTTT. Protein sequence: CATRGQLLSYNSPLHF.

This clonotype was counted only a few times. V is TRBV7-6 and J is TRBJ2-3; D tentatively fits TRBD1 or TRBD2 (6 bases each). The CDR3 is 15 residues long. Germline values: CDR1 SGHVS, CDR2 FNYEAQ. The V gene lost 5 bases and the J gene lost 4 bases, with 16 bases spanning the gap. CDR3 nucleotide sequence: TGTGCCAGCAGCACACTCGGGGGCCCGGCAGATACGCAGTATTTT. Amino acids: CASSTLGGPADTQYF. The variable domain in full, completed from reference TRBV7-6 and TRBJ2-3, reads GAGVSQSPRYKVTKRGQDVALRCDPISGHVSLYWYRQALGQGPEFLTYFNYEAQQDKSGLPNDRFSAERPEGSISTLTIQRTEQRDSAMYRCASSTLGGPADTQYFGPGTRLTVL.

The V gene is TRBV18, the J gene TRBJ1-2; 7 positions match TRBD1. Per germline, CDR1 KGHSH and CDR2 LQKENI. V was pared by 2 bases and J by 2 bases, with 5 bases of the junction left unmatched. CDR3 length: 15 residues. CDR3 loop: CASSPEIQGNYGYTF. The DNA for the CDR3 is TGTGCCAGCTCACCAGAAATACAGGGGAACTATGGCTACACCTTC.

The chain carries TRBV11-2 and TRBJ2-3; 11 bases fit TRBD1. V lost 5 bases, J lost 2 bases, and 12 bases stayed unmatched. This CDR3 is built from 18 residues. The germline CDR1 and CDR2 sequences are SGHAT and FQNNGV. The DNA for the CDR3 is TGTGCCAGCAGCCCCCTCCCCGGACAGGGGGCGGACACAGATACGCAGTATTTT. Protein product: CASSPLPGQGADTDTQYF.

This clonotype was counted ten times or more. The chain carries TRBV3-1 and TRBJ1-6, with D perhaps TRBD1 (6 bases). The V end was cut by 2 bases, the J end by 9 bases, with 17 bases between. Germline V gives CDR1 LGHDT, CDR2 YNNKEL (reference sequence). The length of the CDR3 is 16 residues. The CDR3 sequence is CASSQRVGRGGSPLHF. The CDR3 DNA is TGTGCCAGCAGCCAAAGGGTCGGCAGGGGAGGTTCACCCCTCCACTTT.

At least ten counts were recorded for this clonotype. The rearrangement uses TRBV6-1 and TRBJ1-1; the D is unclear. From germline, CDR1 is MNHNS and CDR2 SASEGT. This CDR3 is 10 amino acids long. V lost 6 bases and J lost 5, with 4 bases in between. CDR3 sequence reads: CASRLTEAFF. DNA of the CDR3: TGTGCCAGCAGGTTAACTGAAGCTTTCTTT.

This rearrangement joins TRBV5-6 to TRBJ1-5; D gene unclear. CDR1 is SGHDT, CDR2 YYEEEE, per germline. The V end lost 2 bases, the J end lost 0 bases, and 15 bases lay between the germline ends. The CDR3 runs 17 residues. The DNA of the CDR3 is TGTGCCAGCAGCTTTTACTTTCAGGCGGATAGCAATCAGCCCCAGCATTTT. This translates into CASSFYFQADSNQPQHF.

This clonotype was found a few times. The chain has TRBV5-6 and TRBJ1-2; TRBD1 aligns across 7 bases. With V trimmed by 5 bases and J by 5 bases, 15 bases remained unmatched. The CDR3 spans 16 residues. Germline V gene data show CDR1 as SGHDT and CDR2 as YYEEEE. The chain's CDR3 is CASRRGGGADYYGYTF. The DNA of the CDR3 is TGTGCCAGCAGGAGAGGAGGGGGCGCGGACTATTATGGCTACACCTTC.

This clonotype was seen repeatedly, ten times or more. V gene TRBV11-2 combines with J gene TRBJ2-5; TRBD1 matches at 7 bases. V gave up 5 bases and J gave up 2 bases; unmatched junction bases: 8. The CDR3 is 15 amino acids. The germline V gene has CDR1 SGHAT and CDR2 FQNNGV. CDR3: CASSTSGTVQETQYF. CDR3 in DNA: TGTGCCAGCAGCACCTCCGGGACAGTACAAGAGACCCAGTACTTC.

This clonotype was detected ten times or more. This CDR3 is CASSPQERNGYTF. The CDR3 bases are TGTGCCAGCTCACCACAGGAGAGGAATGGCTACACCTTC. J is TRBJ1-2 and V is TRBV18; D uncertain. V was shortened by 1 base and J by 6 bases, with 9 bases between the two germline ends. This CDR3 contains 13 residues. CDR1 KGHSH and CDR2 LQKENI come from the germline V gene.

The J gene is TRBJ2-1, the V gene TRBV21-1; the table gives TRBD1 as D, unverified against the DNA. TRBV21-1 is deemed a pseudogene. This CDR3 region has 13 residues. The CDR3 sequence is CASSKERTNEQFF. The CDR3 region has the DNA TGTGCCAGCAGCAAAGAAAGGACAAATGAGCAGTTCTTC.

This clonotype was seen ten or more times. This chain uses TRBV7-2 with TRBJ1-2; tentatively, D is TRBD1 (5 bases). This CDR3 contains 14 residues. With 4 bases removed from V and 2 bases from J, the gap between germline ends came to 11 bases. CDR1 is SGHTA, CDR2 FQGNSA, per germline. As DNA, the CDR3 is TGTGCCAGCAGCTCCGGGGGAGTCAACTATGGCTACACCTTC. Protein product: CASSSGGVNYGYTF.

CDR3 in amino acids: CASRKTGGREKLFF. The CDR3 DNA sequence: TGTGCCAGCAGGAAGACAGGGGGCCGCGAAAAACTGTTTTTT. The V and J genes are TRBV5-5 and TRBJ1-4; TRBD1 matches at 10 bases. This CDR3 contains 14 residues. The V gene end was trimmed by 5 bases and the J gene end by 8 bases; junction bases not matched to a gene: 6. CDR1 and CDR2 (germline): SGHKS, YYEKEE (reference sequence).

The V and J genes are TRBV7-9 and TRBJ1-5; possible D gene TRBD1, 6 bases. Germline V gene sequence: CDR1 SEHNR, CDR2 FQNEAQ (reference sequence). The CDR3 has 13 residues. The V end was cut by 5 bases, the J end by 7 bases, with 12 bases between. The CDR3 bases are TGTGCCAGCAGCCCGACCCAGGGGCAGCCCCAGCATTTT. Translating gives CASSPTQGQPQHF.

This clonotype was seen only a few times. The V gene is TRBV6-5, the J gene TRBJ1-6, with no clear D. CDR1 and CDR2 (germline): MNHEY, SVGAGI. This CDR3 contains 15 residues. Trimming left V 5 bases short and J 9 bases short, with 17 bases between. The CDR3 DNA reads as TGTGCCAGCAGTCTGCACGGGCAACTTACTTCACCCCTCCACTTT. Protein sequence: CASSLHGQLTSPLHF.

In this sample, this clonotype turned up a few times. The gene calls are TRBV10-3 and TRBJ2-3; 11 bases are shared with TRBD1. The length of the CDR3 is 16 residues. CDR1 is ENHRY and CDR2 is SYGVKD in the germline V gene. V dropped 0 bases and J dropped 5; count of bases not matched to a gene: 4. The CDR3 DNA reads TGTGCCATCAGTGAGTCCGGGACAGGGGGTATAGATACGCAGTATTTT. Amino acids: CAISESGTGGIDTQYF.

The chain employs TRBV7-3 and TRBJ1-2, with TRBD1 matching 9 bases. CDR3 length: 16 amino acids. Germline CDR1 reads SGHTA; CDR2 reads FQGTGA. V shed 3 bases, J shed 2 bases, and the junction held 7 bases outside the gene matches. CDR3 residues: CASSLAPGTGNYGYTF. The CDR3 bases are TGTGCCAGCAGCTTGGCGCCCGGGACAGGGAACTATGGCTACACCTTC. Full variable domain (outside the CDR3, taken from reference TRBV7-3 and TRBJ1-2): GAGVSQTPSNKVTEKGKYVELRCDPISGHTALYWYRQSLGQGPEFLIYFQGTGAADDSGLPNDRFFAVRPEGSVSTLKIQRTERGDSAVYLCASSLAPGTGNYGYTFGSGTRLTVV.

This clonotype was counted a few times. The genes are TRBV6-6 and TRBJ1-2; D is undetermined. Trimming took off 7 bases at V and 4 bases at J, with 13 bases between the two ends. CDR3 length: 13 residues. Germline lookup yields CDR1 MNHNY and CDR2 SVGAGI (reference sequence). The CDR3 region is CASNMRTVYGYTF. CDR3 DNA sequence: TGTGCCAGCAATATGAGGACGGTCTATGGCTACACCTTC.

V gene TRBV10-3 combines with J gene TRBJ2-1; 7 nucleotides match TRBD2. Germline assignment: CDR1 ENHRY and CDR2 SYGVKD. V shed 3 bases and J 4 bases; nucleotides not matched to a gene: 6. The CDR3 length is 15 residues. The CDR3 sequence: CAISEPAGMYNEQFF. CDR3 nucleotide sequence: TGTGCCATCAGTGAACCAGCGGGGATGTACAATGAGCAGTTCTTC.

This clonotype was found a few times. The chain recombines TRBV6-1 with TRBJ1-6; weak D call: TRBD1 (5 bases). This CDR3 has 18 residues. Germline V gene sequence: CDR1 MNHNS, CDR2 SASEGT. V was clipped by 1 base and J by 6 bases, with 19 bases between them. The CDR3 reads CASSEGLGPTNGNSPLHF. In DNA form, the CDR3 reads TGTGCCAGCAGTGAAGGTTTGGGACCCACAAACGGTAATTCACCCCTCCACTTT.

CDR3 residues: CASSLLRGGGTDTQYF. In DNA, the CDR3 is TGTGCCAGCAGTCTCCTAAGGGGGGGCGGGACAGATACGCAGTATTTT. The rearrangement uses TRBV3-1 and TRBJ2-3, with a tentative D call TRBD2 (7 bases). Germline V gene lookup returns CDR1 LGHDT and CDR2 YNNKEL (reference sequence). Trimming stripped 6 bases from V and 3 bases from J, with 19 bases between. The CDR3 is made up of 16 amino acids.

The chain uses TRBV29-1 and TRBJ1-1; D is possibly TRBD1 (5 bases). Trimming left V 7 bases short and J 0 bases short, with 12 bases between. Per the germline V gene, CDR1 is SQVTM and CDR2 is ANQGSEA. The CDR3 is 13 residues long. For the CDR3, the DNA is TGCAGCGCTCCCCGGGGGATGAACACTGAAGCTTTCTTT. As protein: CSAPRGMNTEAFF.

V is TRBV15 and J is TRBJ1-5, with 10 nucleotides matching TRBD1. This CDR3 has 16 amino acids. J was trimmed by 5 bases and V by 3 bases; bases with no gene match: 7. CDR1 is LNHNV and CDR2 is YYDKDF in the germline V gene (reference sequence). For the CDR3, the DNA is TGTGCCACCAGCAGGACAGGGGGCCGCTTGTATCAGCCCCAGCATTTT. This encodes CATSRTGGRLYQPQHF.